This T cell receptor (beta chain) was found in a study of a mutant IDH1 vaccine in newly diagnosed glioma. Clones were sequenced by immunoSEQ multiplex PCR, and TCRdb holds only the in-frame ones, with some missing. The data contain about 43,000 clones, 70% to 85% of them singletons. Germline values: CDR1 SGHNT, CDR2 YENEEA. CDR3 length: 13 residues. V was pared by 6 bases and J by 1 base, with 8 bases between. Concerning this clone itself: What it recognizes is unknown.

Time point defined: week 23, last vaccination. With topical imiquimod, each dose of the vaccine consisted of 300 ug of mutant IDH1 20-mer peptide. The sample consisted of PBMCs, taken from a glioma patient whose treatment included an IDH1 peptide vaccine. The source of this sequence is a woman between 18 and 29 years old with glioma. Some clones in this sample may be carry-over from other donors' samples. The chain recombines TRBV11-3 with TRBJ2-3; possibly TRBD2 for D (6 bases). CDR3 sequence: CASRSSGTDTQYF. DNA of the CDR3: TGTGCCAGCAGGTCTAGCGGCACAGATACGCAGTATTTT. The complete variable domain, with remaining parts taken from reference TRBV11-3 and TRBJ2-3, reads EAGVVQSPRYKIIEKKQPVAFWCNPISGHNTLYWYLQNLGQGPELLIRYENEEAVDDSQLPKDRFSAERLKGVDSTLKIQPAELGDSAVYLCASRSSGTDTQYFGPGTRLTVL.